One T cell receptor beta chain is described in this entry. As originally analysed: Filtering differed, since immunoSEQ gave only junction sequences and no quality scores. Clones were sequenced by immunoSEQ multiplex PCR, and TCRdb holds only the in-frame ones, with some missing. V and J calls and clone size follow that table, whereas D and trimming were derived from the DNA. Found here are about 490,000 clones, 76% of them singletons; the top ten hold about an eighth. J lost 0 bases, V lost 5 bases, and 6 bases had no gene match. The CDR3 is 16 amino acids. Germline V gives CDR1 LNHDA, CDR2 SQIVND (reference sequence). This sample is drawn from a study of shared clonotypes between healthy human individuals. Looking at the study overall: With ages of 18 to 49, the donors were two women and three men.

Everyone who donated was a Caucasian adult who lived in Nashville, Tennessee. This receptor was identified in a woman aged 40 to 50 in good health. Some clones in this sample may be carry-over from other donors' samples. The J gene is TRBJ2-7, the V gene TRBV19, with 11 positions matching TRBD2. The sequenced sample consisted of PBMCs. CDR3 sequence (DNA): TGTGCCAGTAGTCCGAGGACTAGCGGGTTCTCCTACGAGCAGTACTTC. Its translation is CASSPRTSGFSYEQYF.